These 9 T cell receptor beta chains came from one sample sequenced in a study of T cell changes during pregnancy in multiple sclerosis. TCRdb's table, derived via immunoSEQ multiplex PCR, lists solely in-frame clones and lacks some. The repertoire holds approximately 53,000 clones, with roughly 92% as singletons. The starting material was CD4+ T cells from peripheral blood mononuclear cells, obtained in the third trimester of pregnancy. The origin of the receptors is a female donor with multiple sclerosis, enrolled in a pregnancy study.

This sequence joins TRBV9 and TRBJ1-6; possibly TRBD1 for D (5 bases). This CDR3 is built from 14 residues. Looked up from germline, CDR1 is SGDLS and CDR2 is YYNGEE. V was clipped by 4 bases and J by 7 bases, with 12 bases between them. This CDR3 reads CASSSSGANSPLHF. CDR3 nucleotide sequence: TGTGCCAGCAGCTCTAGTGGGGCGAATTCACCCCTCCACTTT.

CDR3 in DNA: TGCGCCAGCAGCTTGGAGGGGACAGGATATCAGCCCCAGCATTTT. Translating gives CASSLEGTGYQPQHF. The chain recombines TRBV5-1 with TRBJ1-5; TRBD1 aligns across 8 bases. The CDR3 has 15 residues. Germline CDR1 and CDR2: SGHRS and YFSETQ. The V gene end was trimmed by 0 bases and the J gene end by 5 bases; junction bases not matched to a gene: 4. The full variable domain, in which reference TRBV5-1 and TRBJ1-5 provide the parts outside the CDR3, is KAGVTQTPRYLIKTRGQQVTLSCSPISGHRSVSWYQQTPGQGLQFLFEYFSETQRNKGNFPGRFSGRQFSNSRSEMNVSTLELGDSALYLCASSLEGTGYQPQHFGDGTRLSIL.

V usage is TRBV19 and J usage is TRBJ2-1; 7 bases are a match to TRBD2. The CDR3 totals 14 residues. The V segment lost 5 bases and the J segment 2 bases; nucleotides outside the gene matches: 3. Germline V gene sequence: CDR1 LNHDA, CDR2 SQIVND (reference sequence). CDR3 sequence: CASSSGLPYNEQFF. The CDR3 DNA reads TGTGCCAGTAGTTCGGGACTACCCTACAATGAGCAGTTCTTC.

The chain couples TRBV27 to TRBJ2-3; 8 nucleotides match TRBD2. Germline V lookup: CDR1 MNHEY, CDR2 SMNVEV (reference sequence). The CDR3 sequence is 18 residues long. The junction had 12 bases not matched to a gene; V was cut back by 3 bases and J by 1 base. Here the CDR3 reads CASSFQRGRGVGTDTQYF. CDR3 nucleotide sequence: TGTGCCAGCAGTTTTCAGCGAGGGCGGGGGGTGGGCACAGATACGCAGTATTTT.

The genes are TRBV11-2 and TRBJ2-4; a possible D gene is TRBD2 (6 bases). V was pared by 5 bases and J by 3 bases, with 17 bases between. The V gene's germline CDR1 is SGHAT and CDR2 FQNNGV. The CDR3 totals 16 residues. This chain's CDR3 is CASSPGTPLIKNIQYF. CDR3 in DNA: TGTGCCAGCAGCCCTGGGACTCCATTGATCAAAAACATTCAGTACTTC.

The chain couples TRBV27 to TRBJ2-6; 8 bases line up with TRBD1. V lost 3 bases and J lost 0; bases outside the gene matches: 10. The V gene's germline CDR1 is MNHEY and CDR2 SMNVEV (reference sequence). The CDR3 totals 19 residues. The CDR3 reads CASSFRLQGAISGANVLTF. The CDR3 DNA reads TGTGCCAGCAGTTTTCGGCTCCAGGGGGCGATCTCTGGGGCCAACGTCCTGACTTTC.

This chain links TRBV19 with TRBJ1-1, with unresolved D. Per germline, CDR1 LNHDA and CDR2 SQIVND (reference sequence). Trimming cost V 4 bases and J 7 bases, with 25 bases left between them. The CDR3 is 17 residues long. The CDR3 DNA is TGTGCCAGTAGTACCCTCGCGGGGAACGGCGCTCCCTATGAAGCTTTCTTT. The encoded protein is CASSTLAGNGAPYEAFF.

This rearrangement joins TRBV25-1 to TRBJ1-2; no clear D gene. Germline CDR1 and CDR2: MGHDK and SYGVNS. The germline V and J ends were trimmed by 3 bases and 8 bases, with 10 bases remaining between them. CDR3 length: 12 amino acids. Here the CDR3 DNA reads TGTGCCAGCAGTGACGAGGTTTGGGGCTACACCTTC. It translates to CASSDEVWGYTF.

This chain connects TRBV19 to TRBJ2-1, with TRBD2 matching 14 bases. V shed 5 bases and J 10 bases; nucleotides not matched to a gene: 7. Germline loops: CDR1 LNHDA, CDR2 SQIVND (reference sequence). The CDR3 extends over 15 amino acids. Here the CDR3 reads CASSRTSGGPQEQFF. DNA of the CDR3: TGTGCCAGTAGTCGGACTAGCGGGGGGCCCCAAGAGCAGTTCTTC.